These 7 T cell receptor beta chains came from one sample sequenced in a study of Ad26.COV2.S vaccination and SARS-CoV-2 variants. TCRdb's table, derived via immunoSEQ multiplex PCR, lists solely in-frame clones and lacks some. This table holds over 450,000 clones, 80% to 90% found once. Treatment described: around 19 received Ad26.COV2.S at low or high dose, single or two shots; roughly five received placebo; per-sample allocation not given. Material that was analyzed had been drawn on day 63 after the first vaccine or placebo injection. Sample: peripheral blood, taken in a trial of Ad26.COV2.S vaccine versus placebo. The receptor set was obtained from a person between 18 and 59 years old who received the Ad26.COV2.S COVID-19 vaccine or a placebo.

V usage is TRBV4-1 and J usage is TRBJ1-3; D is unclear. The CDR3 is 13 amino acids. V was trimmed by 1 base and J by 5 bases, leaving 6 bases between them. Germline V CDR1 and CDR2: MGHRA, YSYEKL. The CDR3 loop reads CASSQGHRNTIYF. The CDR3, as DNA: TGCGCCAGCAGCCAAGGCCATCGAAACACCATATATTTT.

The chain is built from TRBV5-8 and TRBJ2-6; 8 bases match TRBD1. CDR1 is SGHTS, CDR2 YDEGEE, per germline. The CDR3 has 18 amino acids. The ends lost 0 bases at V and 1 base at J; junction bases unmatched: 6. The CDR3 loop is CASSLDRGSHSGANVLTF. DNA of the CDR3: TGTGCCAGCAGCTTGGACAGGGGGTCTCATTCTGGGGCCAACGTCCTGACTTTC.

The chain joins TRBV25-1 to TRBJ1-1, with D possibly being TRBD1 (6 bases). The length of the CDR3 is 13 residues. V shed 6 bases and J shed 4 bases, with 12 bases lying between them. Germline loops: CDR1 MGHDK, CDR2 SYGVNS. CDR3 sequence (DNA): TGTGCCAGCAGGAGACAGGAGGCCACTGAAGCTTTCTTT. It translates to CASRRQEATEAFF. Complete variable domain (other parts from reference TRBV25-1 and TRBJ1-1): EADIYQTPRYLVIGTGKKITLECSQTMGHDKMYWYQQDPGMELHLIHYSYGVNSTEKGDLSSESTVSRIRTEHFPLTLESARPSHTSQYLCASRRQEATEAFFGQGTRLTVV.

The chain is built from TRBV25-1 and TRBJ1-5; possibly TRBD1 for D (5 bases). Trimming took off 0 bases at V and 3 bases at J, with 12 bases between the two ends. This CDR3 has 16 residues. Per the germline V gene, CDR1 is MGHDK and CDR2 is SYGVNS. Written as DNA, the CDR3 is TGTGCCAGCAGTGAATATGTGGGGGACTCCAATCAGCCCCAGCATTTT. This sequence encodes CASSEYVGDSNQPQHF.

DNA of the CDR3: TGTGCCAGCAAGTCACAGAGCTCCTATAATTCACCCCTCCACTTT. Its translation is CASKSQSSYNSPLHF. This chain links TRBV6-5 with TRBJ1-6; D ambiguous. CDR1 and CDR2 (germline): MNHEY, SVGAGI. With 7 bases removed from V and 0 bases from J, the gap between germline ends came to 10 bases. The length of the CDR3 is 15 residues.

The CDR3 DNA sequence: TGTGCCAGCAGTTACTCCACGGGGGGCCGAAATGAGCAGTTCTTC. It specifies CASSYSTGGRNEQFF. V usage is TRBV6-5 and J usage is TRBJ2-1, with D maybe TRBD2 (7 bases). Trimming cost V 0 bases and J 7 bases, with 13 bases left between them. Per the germline V gene, CDR1 is MNHEY and CDR2 is SVGAGI. The CDR3 extends over 15 amino acids.

CDR3 loop: CASAASGGTGELFF. The CDR3 DNA sequence: TGTGCCAGCGCCGCTAGCGGGGGCACCGGGGAGCTGTTTTTT. The chain has TRBV18 and TRBJ2-2, with 10 bases identical to TRBD2. This CDR3 is 14 amino acids long. After removal of 8 bases from V and 4 bases from J, the junction contained 4 bases not matched to a gene. Germline CDR1 is KGHSH and CDR2 is LQKENI.